This entry lists 22 T cell receptor beta chains sequenced from one sample in a study of cytomegalovirus exposure and HLA in healthy donors. Sequencing used immunoSEQ multiplex PCR; TCRdb keeps in-frame clones, though not all of them. The sample has 55,000 to 75,000 clones; 85% to 95% are singletons. The sequenced sample consisted of PBMCs. The receptors shown here come from a woman younger than 30 in good health and CMV-seropositive.

The chain combines TRBV2 with TRBJ1-3, with 9 nucleotides matching TRBD1. The J segment lost 3 bases and the V segment lost 8 bases, leaving 5 bases of the junction unmatched. The CDR3 runs to 14 residues. Germline V CDR1 and CDR2: SNHLY, FYNNEI. The CDR3 nucleotides read TGTGCCAGCGGGACAGGGTTCATTGGAAACACCATATATTTT. This gives the protein CASGTGFIGNTIYF.

This chain connects TRBV5-4 to TRBJ2-5; 11 bases line up with TRBD2. There are 16 residues in the CDR3. V lost 4 bases to trimming and J lost 5 bases; unmatched junction nucleotides: 10. The germline V gene encodes CDR1 SGHNT and CDR2 YYREEE (reference sequence). The CDR3 coding sequence is TGTGCCAGCAGCAGCTTAGCGGGAGGGCCTGGGGAGACCCAGTACTTC. As protein: CASSSLAGGPGETQYF.

The V and J genes are TRBV7-2 and TRBJ1-4; TRBD1 matches at 8 bases. V lost 3 bases and J lost 8; bases outside the gene matches: 14. The germline gives CDR1 SGHTA, CDR2 FQGNSA. This CDR3 region has 17 residues. The CDR3 sequence is CASSFDPVQGAVEKLFF. CDR3 in DNA: TGTGCCAGCAGCTTCGACCCGGTCCAGGGGGCGGTAGAAAAACTGTTTTTT.

The gene calls are TRBV15 and TRBJ1-1, with 8 bases identical to TRBD1. Germline V gives CDR1 LNHNV, CDR2 YYDKDF (reference sequence). This CDR3 is 21 amino acids long. The J segment lost 1 base and the V segment lost 3 bases, leaving 22 bases of the junction unmatched. CDR3: CATSSALLGQGRALGNTEAFF. The CDR3 coding sequence is TGTGCCACCAGCAGTGCCCTCCTTGGACAGGGCCGTGCCCTAGGGAACACTGAAGCTTTCTTT.

This chain joins TRBV7-3 and TRBJ1-5; weak D call: TRBD1 (5 bases). The CDR3 contains 13 residues. Germline loops: CDR1 SGHTA, CDR2 FQGTGA. The germline V and J ends were trimmed by 10 bases and 1 base, with 11 bases remaining between them. CDR3 in DNA: TGTGCCATCCTTCAGGGCAGCAATCAGCCCCAGCATTTT. Amino acids: CAILQGSNQPQHF. Using reference TRBV7-3 and TRBJ1-5 for the parts outside the CDR3, the full variable domain is GAGVSQTPSNKVTEKGKYVELRCDPISGHTALYWYRQSLGQGPEFLIYFQGTGAADDSGLPNDRFFAVRPEGSVSTLKIQRTERGDSAVYLCAILQGSNQPQHFGDGTRLSIL.

The CDR3 spells CASIEPGQRYGYTF. The DNA of the CDR3 is TGTGCCAGCATTGAACCGGGACAACGTTATGGCTACACCTTC. The chain combines TRBV28 with TRBJ1-2, with D possibly being TRBD1 (6 bases). CDR3 length: 14 residues. V was clipped by 7 bases and J by 5 bases, with 17 bases between them. Germline CDR1 reads MDHEN; CDR2 reads SYDVKM.

V and J are TRBV2 and TRBJ2-7, with TRBD1 identical over 12 bases. The germline V gene has CDR1 SNHLY and CDR2 FYNNEI. V was clipped by 5 bases and J by 12 bases; unmatched bases: 5. This CDR3 contains 12 residues. CDR3 protein: CASSPGQGALYF. CDR3 sequence (DNA): TGTGCCAGCAGTCCGGGACAGGGGGCCTTGTACTTC.

This chain links TRBV6-1 with TRBJ2-1, with TRBD2 as a possible D gene (5 bases). Per germline, CDR1 MNHNS and CDR2 SASEGT. The CDR3 loop spans 13 amino acids. With 5 bases removed from V and 2 bases from J, the gap between germline ends came to 7 bases. In DNA form, the CDR3 reads TGTGCCAGCAGTAGAGGGACCTACAATGAGCAGTTCTTC. As protein: CASSRGTYNEQFF.

The genes are TRBV7-9 and TRBJ2-5, with D tentatively TRBD1 (6 bases). Trimming took off 3 bases at V and 2 bases at J, with 10 bases between the two ends. Germline loops: CDR1 SEHNR, CDR2 FQNEAQ (reference sequence). The CDR3 is 14 amino acids. In nucleotides, the CDR3 is TGTGCCAGCAGCTTCAGGGGAGAGCAAGAGACCCAGTACTTC. Its translation is CASSFRGEQETQYF.

The CDR3 DNA sequence: TGTGCCAGCTCACCACCGGGGGGGGCGAAGGCTTCACCCCTCCACTTT. It is translated as CASSPPGGAKASPLHF. This chain links TRBV18 with TRBJ1-6; weak D call: TRBD1 (6 bases). Per the germline V gene, CDR1 is KGHSH and CDR2 is LQKENI. This CDR3 spans 16 amino acids. V was clipped by 0 bases and J by 9 bases, with 15 bases between them.

The CDR3 nucleotides are TGCGCCAGCAGCCGATTCGGACGGGAGAACACTGAAGCTTTCTTT. Amino acid sequence: CASSRFGRENTEAFF. This chain connects TRBV5-1 to TRBJ1-1; no firm D call. This CDR3 contains 15 residues. The ends were cut back, 4 bases at V and 1 base at J, with 14 bases in the middle. CDR1 and CDR2 from the germline V gene are SGHRS and YFSETQ. Full variable domain (rest looked up from reference TRBV5-1 and TRBJ1-1): KAGVTQTPRYLIKTRGQQVTLSCSPISGHRSVSWYQQTPGQGLQFLFEYFSETQRNKGNFPGRFSGRQFSNSRSEMNVSTLELGDSALYLCASSRFGRENTEAFFGQGTRLTVV.

The chain is built from TRBV4-2 and TRBJ1-6; TRBD1 matches at 8 bases. The CDR3 is 16 residues long. CDR1 and CDR2 from the germline V gene are LGHNA and YNFKEQ. V was pared by 4 bases and J by 8 bases, with 10 bases of the junction left unmatched. This CDR3 is CASSRQGSLRYSPLHF. The DNA of the CDR3 is TGTGCCAGCAGCCGACAGGGGAGCCTACGTTATTCACCCCTCCACTTT.

In its sample, this clone was seen once. The rearrangement joins TRBV30 to TRBJ1-4; 7 bases are shared with TRBD1. This CDR3 has 14 residues. Per germline, CDR1 GTSNPN and CDR2 SVGIG (reference sequence). V trimming: 1 base; J trimming: 3 bases; junction bases outside the gene matches: 2. The CDR3 DNA follows: TGTGCCTGGAGTGCCGGGACAGCTAATGAAAAACTGTTTTTT. Its translation is CAWSAGTANEKLFF.

The chain recombines TRBV4-1 with TRBJ2-7; 14 positions agree with TRBD2. The V and J ends lost 5 bases and 6 bases, in that order; junction bases with no gene match: 12. The CDR3 covers 17 residues. Germline CDR1 is MGHRA and CDR2 is YSYEKL. For the CDR3, the DNA is TGCGCCAGCAGCTTCGGGACTAGCGGGGGACCTTTAATCGAGCAGTACTTC. The encoded protein is CASSFGTSGGPLIEQYF.

The chain combines TRBV5-1 with TRBJ2-2, with TRBD1 as a possible D gene (6 bases). The CDR3 is 15 amino acids. Germline CDR1 and CDR2: SGHRS and YFSETQ. V gave up 7 bases and J gave up 0 bases, with 13 bases separating them. The chain's CDR3 is CASHAGDPNTGELFF. In nucleotides, the CDR3 is TGCGCCAGCCATGCAGGGGACCCGAACACCGGGGAGCTGTTTTTT.

CDR3 amino acids: CASSTLEVETQYF. The CDR3 DNA reads TGTGCCAGCAGCACCTTAGAAGTAGAGACCCAGTACTTC. The chain joins TRBV7-9 to TRBJ2-5; D gene uncertain. This CDR3 is built from 13 residues. The ends were cut back, 5 bases at V and 4 bases at J, with 11 bases in the middle. Germline V CDR1 and CDR2: SEHNR, FQNEAQ (reference sequence).

V gene TRBV28 combines with J gene TRBJ2-1, with no clear D. V lost 2 bases and J 5 bases, leaving 19 bases between the germline ends. The V gene's germline CDR1 is MDHEN and CDR2 SYDVKM. The CDR3 is 17 amino acids. In DNA, the CDR3 is TGTGCCAGCAGTTTACCTGGCAAAACCTCCACCCACAATGAGCAGTTCTTC. Its protein is CASSLPGKTSTHNEQFF. Together with reference TRBV28 and TRBJ2-1, the CDR3 gives the full variable domain: DVKVTQSSRYLVKRTGEKVFLECVQDMDHENMFWYRQDPGLGLRLIYFSYDVKMKEKGDIPEGYSVSREKKERFSLILESASTNQTSMYLCASSLPGKTSTHNEQFFGPGTRLTVL.

This chain joins TRBV7-9 and TRBJ2-7, with 10 bases matching TRBD1. The CDR3 covers 15 residues. V dropped 4 bases and J dropped 2; count of bases not matched to a gene: 5. CDR1 is SEHNR, CDR2 FQNEAQ, per germline (reference sequence). CDR3 bases: TGTGCCAGCAGCTCCGAGGGGACAGGGGCCTACGAGCAGTACTTC. Protein product: CASSSEGTGAYEQYF. The whole variable domain, remainder taken from reference TRBV7-9 and TRBJ2-7, is DTGVSQNPRHKITKRGQNVTFRCDPISEHNRLYWYRQTLGQGPEFLTYFQNEAQLEKSRLLSDRFSAERPKGSFSTLEIQRTEQGDSAMYLCASSSEGTGAYEQYFGPGTRLTVT.

J is TRBJ1-5 and V is TRBV2; 10 bases are a match to TRBD1. Germline V CDR1 and CDR2: SNHLY, FYNNEI. The junction had 6 bases not matched to a gene; V was cut back by 1 base and J by 3 bases. The CDR3 extends over 17 amino acids. As DNA, the CDR3 is TGTGCCAGCAGTGAAGGAAGACAGGGGGCCCACAATCAGCCCCAGCATTTT. Encoded protein: CASSEGRQGAHNQPQHF.

The chain combines TRBV7-3 with TRBJ2-1; D perhaps matches TRBD2 (5 bases). Trimming stripped 2 bases from V and 0 bases from J, with 11 bases between. The CDR3 is 16 amino acids. Germline lookup yields CDR1 SGHTA and CDR2 FQGTGA. The CDR3 DNA reads as TGTGCCAGCAGCTTAGTGCTGGGGAGCTCCTACAATGAGCAGTTCTTC. It specifies CASSLVLGSSYNEQFF.

The V gene is TRBV6-6, the J gene TRBJ2-7, with 7 positions matching TRBD1. J gave up 3 bases and V 6 bases, and 8 bases lay outside the gene matches. The CDR3 contains 14 residues. CDR1 is MNHNY, CDR2 SVGAGI, per germline (reference sequence). CDR3 protein: CASSPGTENYEQYF. The CDR3 nucleotides are TGTGCCAGCAGCCCCGGGACAGAAAACTACGAGCAGTACTTC.

The chain uses TRBV19 and TRBJ1-6, with D unresolved. V lost 2 bases and J lost 4, with 18 bases in between. This CDR3 region has 18 residues. Germline assignment: CDR1 LNHDA and CDR2 SQIVND (reference sequence). The CDR3 sequence is CASSIKWEPPGYNSPLHF. The CDR3 DNA sequence: TGTGCCAGTAGTATAAAGTGGGAACCCCCGGGGTATAATTCACCCCTCCACTTT. Drawing the rest from reference TRBV19 and TRBJ1-6, the complete variable domain is DGGITQSPKYLFRKEGQNVTLSCEQNLNHDAMYWYRQDPGQGLRLIYYSQIVNDFQKGDIAEGYSVSREKKESFPLTVTSAQKNPTAFYLCASSIKWEPPGYNSPLHFGNGTRLTVT.